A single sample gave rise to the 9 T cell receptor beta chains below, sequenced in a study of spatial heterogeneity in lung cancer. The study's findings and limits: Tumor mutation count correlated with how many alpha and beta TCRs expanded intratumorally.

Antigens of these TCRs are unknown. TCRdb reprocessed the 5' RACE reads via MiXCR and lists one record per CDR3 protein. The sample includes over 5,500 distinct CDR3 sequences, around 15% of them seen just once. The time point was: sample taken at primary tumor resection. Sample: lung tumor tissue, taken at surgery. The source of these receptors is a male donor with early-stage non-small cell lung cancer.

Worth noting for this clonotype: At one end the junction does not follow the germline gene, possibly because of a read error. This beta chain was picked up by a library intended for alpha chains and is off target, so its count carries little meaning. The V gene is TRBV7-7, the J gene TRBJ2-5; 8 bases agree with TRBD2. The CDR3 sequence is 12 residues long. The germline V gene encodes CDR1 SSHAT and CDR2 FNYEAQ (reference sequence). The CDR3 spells CASSLAGETQYF. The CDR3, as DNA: TGTGCTAGCAGCTTAGCGGGGGAGACCCAGTACTTC. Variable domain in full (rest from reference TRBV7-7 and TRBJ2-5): GAGVSQSPRYKVTKRGQDVTLRCDPISSHATLYWYQQALGQGPEFLTYFNYEAQPDKSGLPSDRFSAERPEGSISTLTIQRTEQRDSAMYRCASSLAGETQYFGPGTRLLVL.

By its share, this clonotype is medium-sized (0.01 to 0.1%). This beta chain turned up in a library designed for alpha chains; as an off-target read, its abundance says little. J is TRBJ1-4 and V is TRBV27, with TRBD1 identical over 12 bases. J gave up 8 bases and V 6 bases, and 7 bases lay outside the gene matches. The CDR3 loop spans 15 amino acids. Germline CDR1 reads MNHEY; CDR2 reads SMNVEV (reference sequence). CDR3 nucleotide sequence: TGTGCCAGCAGGACAGGGACAGGGGGCCGGGAAAAACTGTTTTTT. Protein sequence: CASRTGTGGREKLFF.

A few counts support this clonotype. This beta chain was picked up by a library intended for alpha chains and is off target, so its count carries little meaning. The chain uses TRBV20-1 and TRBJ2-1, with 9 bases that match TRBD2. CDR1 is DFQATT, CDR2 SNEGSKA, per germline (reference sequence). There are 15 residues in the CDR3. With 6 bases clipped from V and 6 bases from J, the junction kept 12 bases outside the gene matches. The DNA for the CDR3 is TGCAGTGCCCTCGCAGGGGCGGGGGGGCTCAATGAGCAGTTCTTC. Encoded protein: CSALAGAGGLNEQFF.

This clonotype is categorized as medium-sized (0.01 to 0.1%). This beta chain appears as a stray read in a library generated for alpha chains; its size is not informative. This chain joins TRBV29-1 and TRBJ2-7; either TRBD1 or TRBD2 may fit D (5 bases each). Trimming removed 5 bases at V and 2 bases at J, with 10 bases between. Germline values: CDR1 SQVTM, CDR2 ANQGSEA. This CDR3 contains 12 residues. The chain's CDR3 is CSVTTAAYEQYF. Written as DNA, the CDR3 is TGCAGCGTTACGACAGCGGCCTACGAGCAGTACTTC.

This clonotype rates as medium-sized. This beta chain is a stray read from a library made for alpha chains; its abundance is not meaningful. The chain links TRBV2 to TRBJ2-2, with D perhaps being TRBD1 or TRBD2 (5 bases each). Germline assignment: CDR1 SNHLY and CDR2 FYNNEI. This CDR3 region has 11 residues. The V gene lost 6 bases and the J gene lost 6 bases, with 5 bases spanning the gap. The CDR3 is CASRGAGELFF. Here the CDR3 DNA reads TGTGCCAGCAGGGGGGCCGGGGAGCTGTTTTTT.

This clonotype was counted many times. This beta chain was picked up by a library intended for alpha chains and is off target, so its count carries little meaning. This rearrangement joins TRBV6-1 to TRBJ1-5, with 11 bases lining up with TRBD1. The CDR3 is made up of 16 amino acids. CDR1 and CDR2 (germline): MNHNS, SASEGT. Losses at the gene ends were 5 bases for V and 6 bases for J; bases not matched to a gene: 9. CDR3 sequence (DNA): TGTGCCAGCAGTCACACCGGGACAGGGGGTCGTCAGCCCCAGCATTTT. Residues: CASSHTGTGGRQPQHF.

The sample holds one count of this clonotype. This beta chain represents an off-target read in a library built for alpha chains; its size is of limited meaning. The DNA for the CDR3 is TGTGCCAGCAGCTCACCCGGGACAGGGAGAAGTGAAAAACTGTTTTTT. Translating it yields CASSSPGTGRSEKLFF. This chain links TRBV7-9 with TRBJ1-4; 9 positions match TRBD1. Per germline, CDR1 SEHNR and CDR2 FQNEAQ (reference sequence). The CDR3 has 16 amino acids. Unmatched junction bases numbered 10, after V lost 4 bases and J lost 7 bases.

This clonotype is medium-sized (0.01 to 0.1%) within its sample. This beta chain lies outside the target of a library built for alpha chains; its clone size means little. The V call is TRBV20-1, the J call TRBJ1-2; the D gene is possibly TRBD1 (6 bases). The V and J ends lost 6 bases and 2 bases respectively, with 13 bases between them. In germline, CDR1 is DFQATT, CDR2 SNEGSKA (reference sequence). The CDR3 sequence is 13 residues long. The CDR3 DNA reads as TGCAGTGCCAGGGACACAATAAACTATGGCTACACCTTC. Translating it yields CSARDTINYGYTF.

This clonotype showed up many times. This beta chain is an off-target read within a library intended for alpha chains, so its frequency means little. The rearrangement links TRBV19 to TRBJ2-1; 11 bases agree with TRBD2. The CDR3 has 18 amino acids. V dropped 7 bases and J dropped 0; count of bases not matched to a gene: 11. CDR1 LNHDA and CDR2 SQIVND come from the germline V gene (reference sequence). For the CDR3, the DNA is TGTGCCAGTAATTCCCCTAGCGGGAGGATGAGCTCCTACAATGAGCAGTTCTTC. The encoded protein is CASNSPSGRMSSYNEQFF.